This TCR beta chain was retrieved from a study of control samples from healthy donors and cancer patients. The CDR3 consists of 15 residues. The germline V gene encodes CDR1 MNHEY and CDR2 SVGAGI. The V gene end was trimmed by 6 bases and the J gene end by 6 bases; junction bases not matched to a gene: 7. Clones were read by immunoSEQ multiplex PCR, and TCRdb kept only the in-frame ones, dropping some. Of 100,000 to 130,000 clones listed, just under 85% are singletons. Sequencing was done on a sample of blood. The receptor was derived from a man between 18 and 35 years old in good health. V usage is TRBV6-5 and J usage is TRBJ2-1; 11 nucleotides match TRBD2. CDR3 in amino acids: CASSASGGRSNEQFF. In DNA form, the CDR3 reads TGTGCCAGCAGCGCTAGCGGGGGGAGGTCCAATGAGCAGTTCTTC.